These 13 T cell receptor beta chains share one sample of origin, sequenced in a study of blood T cell repertoires in COVID-19. Generated by immunoSEQ multiplex PCR, the TCRdb table keeps only in-frame clones and is missing some. Of some 180,000 clones in the sample, around 80% are singletons; the top ten hold roughly 18%. Material for sequencing was peripheral blood. These receptor sequences come from a woman between 65 and 79 years old who had recovered from COVID-19.

The rearrangement links TRBV5-1 to TRBJ1-2; D is uncertain. This CDR3 is built from 14 residues. Trimming pared 3 bases from V and 4 bases from J, leaving 13 bases between. Germline V gene data show CDR1 as SGHRS and CDR2 as YFSETQ. CDR3 sequence: CASSWVGEAYGYTF. CDR3 nucleotide sequence: TGCGCCAGCAGCTGGGTTGGGGAGGCCTATGGCTACACCTTC.

V is TRBV11-2 and J is TRBJ2-7; 9 bases map to TRBD1. V was clipped by 0 bases and J by 2 bases; unmatched bases: 5. The CDR3 covers 16 residues. Germline V gene sequence: CDR1 SGHAT, CDR2 FQNNGV. The CDR3 reads CASSLDRQGGAYEQYF. The CDR3 nucleotides are TGTGCCAGCAGCTTAGACCGACAGGGGGGAGCCTACGAGCAGTACTTC.

V gene TRBV7-9 combines with J gene TRBJ1-4; 8 nucleotides agree with TRBD1. The CDR3 has 17 residues. Germline V CDR1 and CDR2: SEHNR, FQNEAQ (reference sequence). V was pared by 3 bases and J by 5 bases, with 11 bases of the junction left unmatched. The CDR3 DNA sequence: TGTGCCAGCAGCTTGCTCTCCCCAGGGGGCTACAATGAAAAACTGTTTTTT. Its translation is CASSLLSPGGYNEKLFF.

J is TRBJ2-1 and V is TRBV5-1; 8 bases map to TRBD2. V lost 1 base to trimming and J lost 4 bases; unmatched junction nucleotides: 13. CDR1 is SGHRS and CDR2 is YFSETQ in the germline V gene. The CDR3 consists of 18 residues. This CDR3 reads CASSLTSTSGAGYNEQFF. CDR3 bases: TGCGCCAGCAGCTTGACCTCTACTAGCGGAGCAGGTTACAATGAGCAGTTCTTC.

The gene calls are TRBV10-3 and TRBJ2-5; D perhaps matches TRBD2 (7 bases). Germline loops: CDR1 ENHRY, CDR2 SYGVKD. V was shortened by 4 bases and J by 4 bases, with 13 bases between the two germline ends. This CDR3 contains 14 residues. CDR3 sequence (DNA): TGTGCCATCAGTGTAAGGGGGGGATCAGAGACCCAGTACTTC. Its protein product is CAISVRGGSETQYF.

The sample holds a few counts of this clone. The chain is built from TRBV7-3 and TRBJ1-2, with TRBD1 matching 7 bases. With V trimmed by 5 bases and J by 2 bases, 8 bases remained unmatched. The V gene's germline CDR1 is SGHTA and CDR2 FQGTGA. This CDR3 spans 15 amino acids. The CDR3 bases are TGTGCCAGCAGCCCTGCAGGGGGAAGGAACTATGGCTACACCTTC. Encoded protein: CASSPAGGRNYGYTF.

The rearrangement uses TRBV7-2 and TRBJ2-1; D gene ambiguous. V lost 4 bases, J lost 5 bases, and 9 bases lay in between. Germline V CDR1 and CDR2: SGHTA, FQGNSA. The CDR3 sequence is 13 residues long. CDR3 sequence reads: CASSSFSHNEQFF. The CDR3, as DNA: TGTGCCAGCAGCTCTTTTAGCCACAATGAGCAGTTCTTC.

The rearrangement uses TRBV5-1 and TRBJ1-2, with 7 positions matching TRBD1. J was trimmed by 6 bases and V by 0 bases; bases with no gene match: 5. The germline V gene has CDR1 SGHRS and CDR2 YFSETQ. The CDR3 covers 14 residues. CDR3 in amino acids: CASSLGQGPDGYTF. The CDR3 DNA reads TGCGCCAGCAGCTTGGGACAGGGTCCCGATGGCTACACCTTC.

This chain links TRBV28 with TRBJ2-1; no clear D. There are 12 residues in the CDR3. Germline V gives CDR1 MDHEN, CDR2 SYDVKM. The V end was cut by 3 bases, the J end by 3 bases, with 3 bases between. CDR3 sequence (DNA): TGTGCCAGCAGTTTGTACTACAATGAGCAGTTCTTC. Protein sequence: CASSLYYNEQFF.

The DNA of the CDR3 is TGTGCCAGCAGCGTAGGAGGACAGGGGATAGATACGCAGTATTTT. Its translation is CASSVGGQGIDTQYF. The V and J genes are TRBV9 and TRBJ2-3; 9 bases agree with TRBD1. CDR3 length: 15 residues. V was pared by 0 bases and J by 5 bases, with 4 bases of the junction left unmatched. The V gene's germline CDR1 is SGDLS and CDR2 YYNGEE.

V gene TRBV4-1 combines with J gene TRBJ2-2, with D possibly matching TRBD1 (6 bases). Per germline, CDR1 MGHRA and CDR2 YSYEKL. The length of the CDR3 is 15 residues. The V and J ends lost 3 bases and 6 bases respectively, with 14 bases between them. The CDR3, as DNA: TGCGCCAGCAGCCAGTGGAAGGGGGAAGCCGGGGAGCTGTTTTTT. The encoded protein is CASSQWKGEAGELFF.

This clone has a single count. This sequence joins TRBV7-2 and TRBJ2-2; 8 bases align to TRBD2. This CDR3 is 16 amino acids long. The V segment lost 4 bases and the J segment 5 bases; nucleotides outside the gene matches: 9. Looked up from germline, CDR1 is SGHTA and CDR2 is FQGNSA. In DNA, the CDR3 is TGTGCCAGCAGCTCTGCCTGGGCTAGCGGGACCGGGGAGCTGTTTTTT. This translates into CASSSAWASGTGELFF.

The chain employs TRBV5-1 and TRBJ1-1; D gene ambiguous. V lost 0 bases to trimming and J lost 4 bases, with 13 bases between them. Germline CDR1 reads SGHRS; CDR2 reads YFSETQ. There are 15 residues in the CDR3. The chain's CDR3 is CASSLVGRPATEAFF. DNA for the CDR3: TGCGCCAGCAGCTTGGTCGGCAGGCCAGCCACTGAAGCTTTCTTT.